The rows below give T cell receptor beta chains drawn from one sample of a study of T cells in localized non-small cell lung cancer. Method: immunoSEQ multiplex PCR; TCRdb's copy keeps in-frame clones and lacks some. Found here are tens of thousands of clones, roughly 87% of them singletons; the top ten hold roughly 15%. Sequencing was performed on peripheral blood, taken before any cancer treatment. All receptors come from a man aged 40-75 years with stage I squamous cell lung carcinoma. Both conserved end residues are part of each CDR3. Each record gives: CDR3 protein, CDR3 DNA, V gene, D gene, J gene, clone size. D genes are given only for firm matches. Only some rows state a clone size, as once, few, many or a class for expanded clones.

CDR3: CASSPGPYEQYF
DNA: TGTGCCAGCAGCCCAGGACCCTACGAGCAGTACTTC
V: TRBV7-2
D: -
J: TRBJ2-7
size: -

CDR3: CATSRDRSGGPGNEQFF
DNA: TGTGCCACCAGCAGAGATAGGTCCGGGGGGCCCGGCAATGAGCAGTTCTTC
V: TRBV15
D: -
J: TRBJ2-1
size: -

CDR3: CASSVEGSPTGELFF
DNA: TGTGCCAGCAGCGTAGAAGGGTCACCCACCGGGGAGCTGTTTTTT
V: TRBV9
D: -
J: TRBJ2-2
size: -

CDR3: CASSRDRTLIYEQYF
DNA: TGCGCCAGCAGCCGAGACCGGACACTAATCTACGAGCAGTACTTC
V: TRBV4-1
D: -
J: TRBJ2-7
size: -

CDR3: CASSGLAGGPSYNEQFF
DNA: TGTGCCAGCAGTGGGTTAGCGGGTGGTCCTAGCTACAATGAGCAGTTCTTC
V: TRBV6-1
D: TRBD2
J: TRBJ2-1
size: -

CDR3: CASSLRSGGSEKLFF
DNA: TGCGCCAGCAGCCTCCGATCCGGAGGGAGTGAAAAACTGTTTTTT
V: TRBV5-1
D: -
J: TRBJ1-4
size: -

CDR3: CATSRRVNQPQHF
DNA: TGTGCCACCAGCAGACGGGTCAATCAGCCCCAGCATTTT
V: TRBV15
D: -
J: TRBJ1-5
size: -

CDR3: CASSRTGAVNIQYF
DNA: TGTGCCAGCAGTAGGACAGGGGCCGTAAACATTCAGTACTTC
V: TRBV6-1
D: TRBD1
J: TRBJ2-4
size: -

CDR3: CASRDFDRCDTQYF
DNA: TGTGCCAGCAGGGATTTTGACCGGTGCGATACGCAGTATTTT
V: TRBV6-4
D: -
J: TRBJ2-3
size: -

CDR3: CASSVATGQGHIQYF
DNA: TGTGCCAGCAGCGTAGCTACCGGTCAGGGGCACATTCAGTACTTC
V: TRBV9
D: -
J: TRBJ2-4
size: -

CDR3: CASSQQGPEAFF
DNA: TGTGCCAGCAGCCAACAGGGACCTGAAGCTTTCTTT
V: TRBV7-9
D: -
J: TRBJ1-1
size: -

CDR3: CASSLEGRDSYEQYF
DNA: TGCGCCAGCAGCTTGGAAGGGCGGGACAGCTACGAGCAGTACTTC
V: TRBV5-1
D: -
J: TRBJ2-7
size: -

CDR3: CASSLSGDSNQPQHF
DNA: TGTGCCAGCAGCTTGTCAGGGGATAGCAATCAGCCCCAGCATTTT
V: TRBV5-8
D: -
J: TRBJ1-5
size: -

CDR3: CATSRVLPFPTGELFF
DNA: TGTGCCACCAGCAGAGTACTGCCTTTTCCTACTGGGGAGCTGTTTTTT
V: TRBV15
D: -
J: TRBJ2-2
size: -

CDR3: CSAPKGVQYF
DNA: TGCAGTGCTCCGAAGGGGGTTCAGTACTTC
V: TRBV20-1
D: -
J: TRBJ2-4
size: -

CDR3: CASSESVSQETQYF
DNA: TGTGCCAGCAGTGAATCTGTGAGCCAAGAGACCCAGTACTTC
V: TRBV25-1
D: -
J: TRBJ2-5
size: -

CDR3: CASSLQQTNSPLHF
DNA: TGTGCCAGCAGTTTACAGCAGACCAATTCACCCCTCCACTTT
V: TRBV27
D: -
J: TRBJ1-6
size: -

CDR3: CASSVGGSGVYEQYF
DNA: TGTGCCAGCAGCGTAGGAGGTAGCGGCGTGTACGAGCAGTACTTC
V: TRBV9
D: -
J: TRBJ2-7
size: -

CDR3: CASNRQGVNEKLFF
DNA: TGTGCCAGCAACAGACAGGGAGTAAATGAAAAACTGTTTTTT
V: TRBV2
D: TRBD1
J: TRBJ1-4
size: -

CDR3: CAISDSWRGDTGELFF
DNA: TGTGCCATCAGTGATTCCTGGCGAGGGGACACCGGGGAGCTGTTTTTT
V: TRBV10-3
D: -
J: TRBJ2-2
size: -

CDR3: CASSQTDRGSYGYTF
DNA: TGTGCCAGCAGCCAAACGGACAGGGGGTCCTATGGCTACACCTTC
V: TRBV4-2
D: TRBD1
J: TRBJ1-2
size: -

CDR3: CASSIEGVQPQHF
DNA: TGTGCCAGTAGTATAGAGGGGGTCCAGCCCCAGCATTTT
V: TRBV19
D: -
J: TRBJ1-5
size: -

CDR3: CASRTPKGTDYEQYF
DNA: TGTGCCAGCAGAACCCCCAAAGGGACAGATTACGAGCAGTACTTC
V: TRBV11-2
D: TRBD1
J: TRBJ2-7
size: -

CDR3: CASSLARRGAVIPSGNTIYF
DNA: TGTGCCAGCAGCTTAGCGCGTAGGGGAGCAGTGATCCCCTCTGGAAACACCATATATTTT
V: TRBV7-2
D: -
J: TRBJ1-3
size: -

CDR3: CASSLRGRESTDTQYF
DNA: TGCGCCAGCAGCTTGAGGGGGCGAGAGAGCACAGATACGCAGTATTTT
V: TRBV5-1
D: TRBD1
J: TRBJ2-3
size: -

CDR3: CASSPTGTGGLNYGYTF
DNA: TGTGCCAGCTCACCAACCGGGACAGGGGGTTTAAACTATGGCTACACCTTC
V: TRBV18
D: TRBD1
J: TRBJ1-2
size: -

CDR3: CASSARDSNYGYTF
DNA: TGTGCCAGCAGTGCTCGGGATTCTAACTATGGCTACACCTTC
V: TRBV6-1
D: -
J: TRBJ1-2
size: once

CDR3: CASSPTQGARTEAFF
DNA: TGTGCCAGCAGCCCCACACAGGGGGCGCGCACTGAAGCTTTCTTT
V: TRBV7-2
D: TRBD1
J: TRBJ1-1
size: -

CDR3: CSASNVPGYTF
DNA: TGCAGTGCTAGTAACGTCCCCGGCTACACCTTC
V: TRBV20-1
D: -
J: TRBJ1-2
size: -

CDR3: CASSQVAPKETQYF
DNA: TGCGCCAGCAGCCAAGTGGCCCCTAAAGAGACCCAGTACTTC
V: TRBV4-1
D: -
J: TRBJ2-5
size: -

CDR3: CASSFPNEKLFF
DNA: TGTGCCAGCAGCTTCCCTAATGAAAAACTGTTTTTT
V: TRBV7-2
D: -
J: TRBJ1-4
size: -

CDR3: CASSSPVGLYGYTF
DNA: TGTGCCAGCAGCTCGCCGGTGGGCCTCTATGGCTACACCTTC
V: TRBV5-4
D: -
J: TRBJ1-2
size: -

CDR3: CASSPRRNTEAFF
DNA: TGTGCCAGCAGCCCCCGGAGGAACACTGAAGCTTTCTTT
V: TRBV5-6
D: -
J: TRBJ1-1
size: -

CDR3: CASSLVTGTYEFQPQHF
DNA: TGTGCCAGCAGCTTGGTGACAGGGACGTATGAGTTTCAGCCCCAGCATTTT
V: TRBV5-5
D: TRBD1
J: TRBJ1-5
size: -

CDR3: CASSFGTGMNTEAFF
DNA: TGTGCCAGCAGTTTCGGGACAGGGATGAACACTGAAGCTTTCTTT
V: TRBV6-6
D: TRBD1
J: TRBJ1-1
size: -

CDR3: CASGTGFNEKLFF
DNA: TGTGCCAGTGGGACAGGATTTAATGAAAAACTGTTTTTT
V: TRBV28
D: TRBD1
J: TRBJ1-4
size: -

CDR3: CASSQERGLRTTEAFF
DNA: TGTGCCAGCAGCCAAGAACGGGGGCTGCGGACCACTGAAGCTTTCTTT
V: TRBV4-2
D: -
J: TRBJ1-1
size: -

CDR3: CASSHPGTGHYGYTF
DNA: TGTGCCAGCAGCCATCCTGGGACAGGACACTATGGCTACACCTTC
V: TRBV14
D: TRBD1
J: TRBJ1-2
size: once

CDR3: CASSLRRGEHGYTF
DNA: TGCGCCAGCAGCCTCAGGAGGGGAGAGCATGGCTACACCTTC
V: TRBV4-3
D: -
J: TRBJ1-2
size: few

CDR3: CASSQGYEQYF
DNA: TGTGCCAGCAGCCAGGGATACGAGCAGTACTTC
V: TRBV5-5
D: -
J: TRBJ2-7
size: few

CDR3: CACKTDRFLAFF
DNA: TGTGCCTGCAAGACAGACCGCTTCTTAGCTTTCTTT
V: TRBV6-1
D: -
J: TRBJ1-1
size: -

CDR3: CASRITGNTEAFF
DNA: TGTGCCAGCAGAATTACAGGGAACACTGAAGCTTTCTTT
V: TRBV6-1
D: -
J: TRBJ1-1
size: -